The 26 T cell receptor beta chains reported below all come from one sample, sequenced in a study of shared clonotypes between healthy human individuals. Measured with immunoSEQ multiplex PCR; TCRdb has only the in-frame clones, and not every one. Here the sample spans about 470,000 clones, roughly 77% being singletons. Sequenced material: PBMCs. The receptors here all came from a woman in her thirties or forties in good health. Some clones in this sample may be carry-over from other donors' samples.

This clone has a handful of counts. The chain joins TRBV10-3 to TRBJ2-6; the D is unclear. The germline V and J ends were trimmed by 0 bases and 0 bases, with 15 bases remaining between them. There are 19 residues in the CDR3. The germline gives CDR1 ENHRY, CDR2 SYGVKD. CDR3 region: CAISESGTLTSSGANVLTF. Written as DNA, the CDR3 is TGTGCCATCAGTGAGTCGGGCACTTTGACCTCCTCTGGGGCCAACGTCCTGACTTTC.

The chain recombines TRBV7-2 with TRBJ2-2; D is unresolved. In germline, CDR1 is SGHTA, CDR2 FQGNSA. The V gene lost 1 base and the J gene lost 1 base, with 7 bases spanning the gap. This CDR3 region has 15 residues. As DNA, the CDR3 is TGTGCCAGCAGCTTAGAGTTTGGGAACACCGGGGAGCTGTTTTTT. It encodes CASSLEFGNTGELFF.

The CDR3 spells CSVVAGQGETQYF. CDR3 sequence (DNA): TGCAGCGTTGTGGCAGGGCAGGGAGAGACCCAGTACTTC. The V call is TRBV29-1, the J call TRBJ2-5; possibly TRBD1 for D (5 bases). Germline V gene lookup returns CDR1 SQVTM and CDR2 ANQGSEA. The germline V and J ends were trimmed by 4 bases and 4 bases, with 13 bases remaining between them. The CDR3 runs to 13 residues.

CDR3 in amino acids: CASSVDPAGVRGYTQYF. CDR3 DNA sequence: TGTGCCAGCAGCGTAGATCCAGCGGGAGTTAGGGGATATACGCAGTATTTT. The genes are TRBV9 and TRBJ2-3; 8 nucleotides match TRBD2. CDR1 is SGDLS and CDR2 is YYNGEE in the germline V gene. This CDR3 is built from 17 residues. After removal of 0 bases from V and 7 bases from J, the junction contained 13 bases not matched to a gene. Complete variable domain (other parts from reference TRBV9 and TRBJ2-3): DSGVTQTPKHLITATGQRVTLRCSPRSGDLSVYWYQQSLDQGLQFLIQYYNGEERAKGNILERFSAQQFPDLHSELNLSSLELGDSALYFCASSVDPAGVRGYTQYFGPGTRLTVL.

On this clone: The sample contains more than one DNA sequence encoding this CDR3. V and J are TRBV7-3 and TRBJ2-1, with TRBD2 matching 11 bases. The CDR3 runs 15 residues. J gave up 3 bases and V 4 bases, and 2 bases lay outside the gene matches. CDR1 is SGHTA, CDR2 FQGTGA, per germline. CDR3 bases: TGTGCCAGCAGCTCCCTAGCGGGAGGCTACAATGAGCAGTTCTTC. Amino acids: CASSSLAGGYNEQFF.

The chain recombines TRBV19 with TRBJ2-7; 11 bases are shared with TRBD2. CDR3 size: 15 residues. Unmatched junction bases numbered 9, after V lost 6 bases and J lost 5 bases. Germline CDR1 is LNHDA and CDR2 is SQIVND (reference sequence). Written as DNA, the CDR3 is TGTGCCAGTAGGTTTATAGCGGGAGGGCCCCACGAGCAGTACTTC. Amino acid sequence: CASRFIAGGPHEQYF.

This sequence joins TRBV9 and TRBJ2-5; no clear D. Germline CDR1 is SGDLS and CDR2 is YYNGEE. The CDR3 sequence is 15 residues long. The ends were cut back, 6 bases at V and 5 bases at J, with 20 bases in the middle. The chain's CDR3 is CASTSGASGEETQYF. The CDR3 nucleotides read TGTGCCAGCACCTCCGGAGCATCAGGCGAGGAGACCCAGTACTTC.

The chain uses TRBV18 and TRBJ1-2; no definite D call. V lost 3 bases, J lost 6 bases, and 14 bases lay in between. CDR3 length: 14 amino acids. The germline V gene encodes CDR1 KGHSH and CDR2 LQKENI. In DNA, the CDR3 is TGTGCCAGCTCACCGGACCCCGAGCGGCATGGCTACACCTTC. Amino acid sequence: CASSPDPERHGYTF. The variable domain in full, with the rest retrieved from reference TRBV18 and TRBJ1-2, is NAGVMQNPRHLVRRRGQEARLRCSPMKGHSHVYWYRQLPEEGLKFMVYLQKENIIDESGMPKERFSAEFPKEGPSILRIQQVVRGDSAAYFCASSPDPERHGYTFGSGTRLTVV.

There are a few counts of this clone. This chain uses TRBV10-3 with TRBJ2-5; D not resolved. This CDR3 comprises 11 residues. The V and J ends lost 7 bases and 4 bases respectively, with 7 bases between them. From germline, CDR1 is ENHRY and CDR2 SYGVKD. CDR3 sequence reads: CAITVGETQYF. As DNA, the CDR3 is TGTGCCATCACCGTCGGAGAGACCCAGTACTTC.

The chain employs TRBV15 and TRBJ1-3, with a tentative D call TRBD1 (6 bases). V gave up 9 bases and J gave up 0 bases, with 12 bases separating them. Germline lookup yields CDR1 LNHNV and CDR2 YYDKDF (reference sequence). The CDR3 runs 14 residues. The CDR3: CATIQGNSGNTIYF. The CDR3 bases are TGTGCCACTATACAGGGCAACTCTGGAAACACCATATATTTT.

Of note for this clone: Other DNA variants within this sample encode the same CDR3. The chain has TRBV30 and TRBJ2-7; D not certain. The CDR3 is 12 residues long. Germline V lookup: CDR1 GTSNPN, CDR2 SVGIG (reference sequence). V dropped 0 bases and J dropped 4 bases, with 7 bases sitting between them. The CDR3 region has the DNA TGTGCCTGGAGTGTACGAGAGTACGAGCAGTACTTC. It encodes CAWSVREYEQYF.

In the case of this clone: At the DNA level, this CDR3 is encoded by other sequences in the same sample as well. The chain links TRBV18 to TRBJ2-7, with TRBD2 identical over 11 bases. V trimming: 2 bases; J trimming: 0 bases; junction bases outside the gene matches: 0. This CDR3 region has 15 residues. CDR1 is KGHSH and CDR2 is LQKENI in the germline V gene. Here the CDR3 DNA reads TGTGCCAGCTCACCAGGGACTAGCGGCTCCTACGAGCAGTACTTC. This encodes CASSPGTSGSYEQYF.

This sequence joins TRBV7-3 and TRBJ2-3; no firm D call. CDR1 and CDR2 (germline): SGHTA, FQGTGA. CDR3 length equals 13 residues. Trimming took off 2 bases at V and 5 bases at J, with 8 bases between the two ends. The CDR3 region is CASSLPGRDTQYF. The CDR3 nucleotides read TGTGCCAGCAGCTTACCCGGACGAGATACGCAGTATTTT.

This clone has a handful of counts. This chain joins TRBV27 and TRBJ2-7; 7 nucleotides match TRBD2. CDR3 length: 18 amino acids. V lost 5 bases to trimming and J lost 0 bases; unmatched junction nucleotides: 16. CDR1 is MNHEY and CDR2 is SMNVEV in the germline V gene (reference sequence). CDR3: CASSALPQLALSSYEQYF. The CDR3 nucleotides are TGTGCCAGCAGTGCCCTACCCCAACTAGCGCTAAGCTCCTACGAGCAGTACTTC.

The chain uses TRBV6-6 and TRBJ1-3; D is ambiguous. The V gene's germline CDR1 is MNHNY and CDR2 SVGAGI (reference sequence). This CDR3 has 14 residues. Trimming shortened V by 6 bases and J by 4 bases, and 13 bases separated the two germline ends. The CDR3 nucleotides read TGTGCCAGCAGCCAAGACTTTCTCGGAAACACCATATATTTT. Translating it yields CASSQDFLGNTIYF.

The chain links TRBV15 to TRBJ1-4; D gene ambiguous. V lost 6 bases, J lost 0 bases, and 20 bases lay in between. Germline CDR1 LNHNV, CDR2 YYDKDF (reference sequence). CDR3 length: 18 amino acids. CDR3 DNA sequence: TGTGCCACCAGTAACAATCTTGGGCGGGTTGCAACTAATGAAAAACTGTTTTTT. Translated, it gives CATSNNLGRVATNEKLFF. The whole variable domain, remainder taken from reference TRBV15 and TRBJ1-4, is DAMVIQNPRYQVTQFGKPVTLSCSQTLNHNVMYWYQQKSSQAPKLLFHYYDKDFNNEADTPDNFQSRRPNTSFCFLDIRSPGLGDTAMYLCATSNNLGRVATNEKLFFGSGTQLSVL.

Concerning this clone itself: This sequence may be a read error, since a much larger clone differs from it by one base. V usage is TRBV11-2 and J usage is TRBJ1-3; 8 bases are shared with TRBD1. CDR1 and CDR2 from the germline V gene are SGHAT and FQNNGV. Germline trimming cut 5 bases from V and 0 bases from J; bases unmatched to any gene: 6. The CDR3 spans 16 residues. The CDR3 sequence: CASSPGGLGSGNTIYF. The DNA for the CDR3 is TGTGCCAGCAGCCCAGGGGGCTTAGGCTCTGGAAACACCATATATTTT.

V is TRBV6-5 and J is TRBJ1-1; D is possibly TRBD1 (5 bases). Trimming left V 5 bases short and J 5 bases short, with 15 bases between. CDR1 is MNHEY and CDR2 is SVGAGI in the germline V gene. The CDR3 spans 14 residues. The chain's CDR3 is CASSGARGETEAFF. The CDR3 nucleotides are TGTGCCAGCAGTGGGGCCCGGGGGGAAACTGAAGCTTTCTTT.

V usage is TRBV5-4 and J usage is TRBJ1-2; D unclear. The CDR3 consists of 15 residues. Trimming shortened V by 0 bases and J by 2 bases, and 11 bases separated the two germline ends. Germline CDR1 SGHNT, CDR2 YYREEE (reference sequence). The CDR3 region is CASSLDGTANYGYTF. CDR3 coding DNA: TGTGCCAGCAGCTTGGATGGCACGGCCAACTATGGCTACACCTTC.

The chain employs TRBV15 and TRBJ1-5; no clear D. The CDR3 consists of 15 residues. Per germline, CDR1 LNHNV and CDR2 YYDKDF (reference sequence). V gave up 0 bases and J gave up 0 bases, with 6 bases separating them. CDR3 amino acids: CATSRDGNSNQPQHF. The CDR3 coding sequence is TGTGCCACCAGCAGAGATGGGAATAGCAATCAGCCCCAGCATTTT.

V is TRBV6-5 and J is TRBJ2-7, with D tentatively TRBD1 (8 bases). In germline, CDR1 is MNHEY, CDR2 SVGAGI. Trimming left V 1 base short and J 3 bases short, with 13 bases between. The CDR3 is 15 residues long. CDR3 loop: CASSYWTGRDYEQYF. CDR3 nucleotides: TGTGCCAGCAGTTACTGGACAGGGAGGGACTACGAGCAGTACTTC.

The chain combines TRBV29-1 with TRBJ2-5, with a tentative D call TRBD1 (5 bases). This CDR3 comprises 14 residues. The V gene's germline CDR1 is SQVTM and CDR2 ANQGSEA. Trimming pared 7 bases from V and 1 base from J, leaving 16 bases between. The CDR3 DNA is TGCAGCGCGACCAGGGCAGGGCGCCAAGAGACCCAGTACTTC. Protein sequence: CSATRAGRQETQYF.

The chain employs TRBV27 and TRBJ2-2, with 9 bases that match TRBD2. CDR1 MNHEY and CDR2 SMNVEV come from the germline V gene (reference sequence). Losses at the gene ends were 8 bases for V and 7 bases for J; bases not matched to a gene: 14. This CDR3 is 16 amino acids long. CDR3 loop: CASGPFGSGSHGELFF. The CDR3 coding sequence is TGTGCCAGCGGGCCCTTTGGTAGCGGGAGCCACGGGGAGCTGTTTTTT.

This clone was counted between two and nine times. The chain uses TRBV6-4 and TRBJ2-1, with TRBD2 matching 7 bases. The germline V gene encodes CDR1 MRHNA and CDR2 SNTAGT. The CDR3 is 13 amino acids. The V segment lost 8 bases and the J segment 5 bases; nucleotides outside the gene matches: 6. The CDR3 sequence is CASSLAENNEQFF. DNA for the CDR3: TGTGCCAGCTCTCTAGCGGAAAACAATGAGCAGTTCTTC.

The chain employs TRBV11-1 and TRBJ2-1, with 10 bases matching TRBD2. This CDR3 spans 16 amino acids. Germline CDR1 is SGHAT and CDR2 is FQDESV (reference sequence). Losses at the gene ends were 1 base for V and 6 bases for J; bases not matched to a gene: 6. CDR3 bases: TGTGCCAGCAGCTTAGGGGGACTAGCGCGGCGCAATGAGCAGTTCTTC. Its translation: CASSLGGLARRNEQFF.

The J gene is TRBJ2-7, the V gene TRBV9; the D call may be TRBD1 or TRBD2 (5 bases each). The CDR3 runs 14 residues. Deletions cut 0 bases from V and 5 bases from J, with 12 bases between. Germline V CDR1 and CDR2: SGDLS, YYNGEE. The CDR3 is CASSVGAQGDEQYF. As DNA, the CDR3 is TGTGCCAGCAGCGTAGGTGCGCAGGGAGACGAGCAGTACTTC. Full variable domain (rest looked up from reference TRBV9 and TRBJ2-7): DSGVTQTPKHLITATGQRVTLRCSPRSGDLSVYWYQQSLDQGLQFLIQYYNGEERAKGNILERFSAQQFPDLHSELNLSSLELGDSALYFCASSVGAQGDEQYFGPGTRLTVT.